One sample yielded the 8 T cell receptor beta chains listed below, sequenced in a study of T cells in women clearing cervical HPV infection. Profiling relied on immunoSEQ multiplex PCR, and the TCRdb table lists in-frame clones only, not all of them. The table lists roughly 42,000 clones. Specimen: blood buffy coat. These receptors all come from a woman aged 18 to 75 with a cervical HPV16 infection that either progressed to CIN3+ or cleared (not recorded which).

A note on this clone: The read terminates 3 residues ahead of where the CDR3 ends, so the germline J gene completes it. The chain links TRBV7-6 to TRBJ2-3, with 7 nucleotides matching TRBD2. The CDR3 has 15 residues. Germline V gene data show CDR1 as SGHVS and CDR2 as FNYEAQ. V trimming: 5 bases; J trimming: 6 bases; junction bases outside the gene matches: 11. The CDR3: CASSRSSGRADTQYF. The part of the CDR3 DNA that was read is TGTGCCAGCAGCCGATCTAGCGGAAGGGCCGATACG.

Remarks on this clone: The read ends 3 residues shy of where the CDR3 ends; the end is completed using the germline J gene. The chain carries TRBV20-1 and TRBJ2-2, with 13 bases matching TRBD2. CDR1 DFQATT and CDR2 SNEGSKA come from the germline V gene (reference sequence). The CDR3 sequence is 16 residues long. Trimming cost V 6 bases and J 3 bases; bases outside gene matches: 7. The CDR3 DNA, read in part, is TGCAGTGCAAAACTAGCGGGGGGGCTTGACACCGGGGAG. Encoded protein: CSAKLAGGLDTGE. The complete CDR3 reads CSAKLAGGLDTGELFF.

Concerning this clone itself: The CDR3 end falls 3 residues outside the read, so it is completed with the germline J gene. The gene calls are TRBV7-6 and TRBJ2-5; D call uncertain. The CDR3 is 15 amino acids. The germline V gene encodes CDR1 SGHVS and CDR2 FNYEAQ. V gave up 1 base and J gave up 1 base, with 10 bases separating them. The part of the CDR3 DNA that was read is TGTGCCAGCAGCTTAGAGGTGGGCAGCCAAGAGACC. As protein: CASSLEVGSQET. The full CDR3 sequence reads CASSLEVGSQETQYF. The full variable domain, with the rest looked up from reference TRBV7-6 and TRBJ2-5, is GAGVSQSPRYKVTKRGQDVALRCDPISGHVSLYWYRQALGQGPEFLTYFNYEAQQDKSGLPNDRFSAERPEGSISTLTIQRTEQRDSAMYRCASSLEVGSQETQYFGPGTRLLVL.

A remark on this clone: The CDR3 extends 3 residues past the end of the read, so its final part is completed from the germline J gene. The rearrangement joins TRBV11-2 to TRBJ1-2; 7 positions match TRBD1. This CDR3 region has 13 residues. Germline assignment: CDR1 SGHAT and CDR2 FQNNGV. Germline trimming cut 5 bases from V and 2 bases from J; bases unmatched to any gene: 2. The CDR3 protein is CASSQTGNYGYTF. The DNA read from the CDR3 is TGTGCCAGCAGCCAGACAGGGAACTATGGC.

As for this clone: With the read ending 3 residues before the CDR3 end, the germline J gene is used to fill in that end. This chain uses TRBV30 with TRBJ2-2; the D gene is possibly TRBD1 (7 bases). The CDR3 totals 15 residues. The germline V and J ends were trimmed by 2 bases and 3 bases, with 13 bases remaining between them. Per the germline V gene, CDR1 is GTSNPN and CDR2 is SVGIG (reference sequence). The CDR3 here is CAWSRRDRDTGELFF. CDR3 DNA, as far as it was read: TGTGCCTGGAGTAGGCGGGACAGAGACACCGGGGAG.

Here the CDR3 reads CASSSPLSGGDGEQFF. Partial CDR3 DNA: TGTGCCAGCAGTAGCCCCCTTAGCGGGGGGGACGGTGAG. The gene calls are TRBV2 and TRBJ2-1, with 11 bases identical to TRBD2. The DNA ends 3 residues before the CDR3 does, and the rest of the CDR3 is filled in from the germline J gene. This CDR3 comprises 16 residues. V trimming: 5 bases; J trimming: 9 bases; junction bases outside the gene matches: 12. Germline CDR1 reads SNHLY; CDR2 reads FYNNEI.

On this clone: The missing CDR3 end, 3 residues past where the read stops, is filled in from the germline J gene. This chain links TRBV29-1 with TRBJ2-6, with 8 bases that match TRBD1. The CDR3 loop spans 16 amino acids. The V and J ends lost 7 bases and 2 bases, in that order; junction bases with no gene match: 10. The germline V gene encodes CDR1 SQVTM and CDR2 ANQGSEA. Partial CDR3 DNA: TGCAGCGCATTTTCCGGGACAGGAGCTGGGGCCAACGTC. As protein: CSAFSGTGAGANV. The entire CDR3 protein is CSAFSGTGAGANVLTF.

Concerning this clone: The CDR3 end lies 3 residues beyond the end of the read and is filled in from the germline J gene. This chain joins TRBV2 and TRBJ2-2; 9 bases map to TRBD2. Germline CDR1 and CDR2: SNHLY and FYNNEI. The CDR3 runs to 16 residues. Trimming at V came to 2 bases and at J to 6 bases, leaving 7 bases not matched to a gene. The part of the CDR3 DNA that was read is TGTGCCAGCAGTGAAAACCTAGCGGGAAGCCCCGGGGAG. The encoded protein is CASSENLAGSPGE. The entire CDR3 is CASSENLAGSPGELFF.